Described below is a single T cell receptor (beta chain) sequence and its context. Assay used: immunoSEQ multiplex PCR; TCRdb lists only in-frame clones, some missing. The sample records hundreds of thousands of clones, approximately 87% being singletons. This entry belongs to a study of shared T cell receptors in the human thymus. CDR1 is MDHEN and CDR2 is SYDVKM in the germline V gene. CDR3 length: 16 residues. With 6 bases removed from V and 1 base from J, the gap between germline ends came to 15 bases. This sample was shared with a second study, whose subject was human thymus T cells. That work contributes: Corrective surgery for congenital heart defects was being performed on the healthy Finnish infants who served as donors. The thymus tissue came from resections taken during corrective heart surgery. Thymic and blood repertoires appeared to display a bias in their usage of V and J genes. There were highly overlapping thymic repertoires among unrelated individuals, as related research reported.

The sample comprised thymocytes. The sequence came from a boy younger than two with a congenital heart defect. The chain uses TRBV28 and TRBJ2-2; TRBD1 might be the D (5 bases). DNA for the CDR3: TGTGCCAGCAGAACACGAATCCAGGGGAACACCGGGGAGCTGTTTTTT. This encodes CASRTRIQGNTGELFF.